This passage covers 30 T cell receptor beta chains from one sample sequenced in a study of shared clonotypes between healthy human individuals. Method: immunoSEQ multiplex PCR; TCRdb's copy keeps in-frame clones and lacks some. The sample records approximately 2.4 million clones, around 95% being singletons. The source material was naive CD4+ T cells sorted from blood. Regarding subset: CD45RA+ positively selected. The receptor source for this set is a man younger than 30 in good health.

On this clone itself: This same CDR3 is encoded by further DNA sequences in the sample. The J gene is TRBJ2-3, the V gene TRBV5-1; unclear D gene. The V and J ends lost 0 bases and 0 bases respectively, with 11 bases between them. The CDR3 is 16 amino acids. Per germline, CDR1 SGHRS and CDR2 YFSETQ. The CDR3 protein is CASSLEGPPSTDTQYF. The CDR3 nucleotides read TGCGCCAGCAGCTTGGAAGGGCCCCCTAGCACAGATACGCAGTATTTT.

The chain employs TRBV30 and TRBJ2-5; 10 nucleotides align to TRBD2. The germline CDR1 and CDR2 sequences are GTSNPN and SVGIG (reference sequence). J was trimmed by 5 bases and V by 0 bases; bases with no gene match: 9. CDR3 size: 16 residues. The CDR3 coding sequence is TGTGCCTGGAGTGTAGGCCCTAGCGGGAGTTGGGAGACCCAGTACTTC. It encodes CAWSVGPSGSWETQYF.

The CDR3 region is CASSPFAGAGTDTQYF. CDR3 DNA: TGCGCCAGCAGCCCCTTCGCGGGAGCGGGCACAGATACGCAGTATTTT. V gene TRBV5-1 combines with J gene TRBJ2-3, with 7 bases that match TRBD2. CDR1 is SGHRS and CDR2 is YFSETQ in the germline V gene. After removal of 4 bases from V and 1 base from J, the junction contained 9 bases not matched to a gene. The CDR3 has 16 amino acids.

This rearrangement joins TRBV6-4 to TRBJ1-2, with D uncertain. Trimming left V 2 bases short and J 3 bases short, with 13 bases between. Germline values: CDR1 MRHNA, CDR2 SNTAGT. This CDR3 has 15 amino acids. In DNA, the CDR3 is TGTGCCAGCAGTGACACCCGCCGTGCCCACTATGGCTACACCTTC. As protein: CASSDTRRAHYGYTF.

The chain couples TRBV5-4 to TRBJ2-3; D might be TRBD2 (5 bases). There are 14 residues in the CDR3. Germline V gene lookup returns CDR1 SGHNT and CDR2 YYREEE (reference sequence). V lost 3 bases to trimming and J lost 4 bases, with 12 bases between them. This CDR3 is CASSSGLGSDTQYF. Here the CDR3 DNA reads TGTGCCAGCAGCTCAGGACTGGGTTCAGATACGCAGTATTTT.

J is TRBJ1-1 and V is TRBV18; D is undetermined. Trimming left V 3 bases short and J 8 bases short, with 19 bases between. Germline V CDR1 and CDR2: KGHSH, LQKENI. The CDR3 consists of 15 residues. CDR3 amino acids: CASSPNTVTPAEAFF. The CDR3 bases are TGTGCCAGCTCACCCAACACCGTAACCCCAGCCGAAGCTTTCTTT. The whole variable domain, remainder taken from reference TRBV18 and TRBJ1-1, is NAGVMQNPRHLVRRRGQEARLRCSPMKGHSHVYWYRQLPEEGLKFMVYLQKENIIDESGMPKERFSAEFPKEGPSILRIQQVVRGDSAAYFCASSPNTVTPAEAFFGQGTRLTVV.

This chain connects TRBV28 to TRBJ2-7, with D unresolved. Germline V gives CDR1 MDHEN, CDR2 SYDVKM. This CDR3 has 15 residues. V lost 5 bases and J 7 bases, leaving 21 bases between the germline ends. CDR3 bases: TGTGCCAGCAGTGGAGCTGGAACACCTACGTTGGAGCAGTACTTC. Encoded protein: CASSGAGTPTLEQYF.

This sequence joins TRBV30 and TRBJ1-5, with D hard to call. Trimming took 2 bases from V and 7 from J, leaving 12 bases between them. CDR1 is GTSNPN, CDR2 SVGIG, per germline (reference sequence). The CDR3 sequence is 13 residues long. The CDR3 DNA reads as TGTGCCTGGAGTCAGTCTTTCGGGCAGCCCCAGCATTTT. It is translated as CAWSQSFGQPQHF.

The V call is TRBV2, the J call TRBJ1-1, with D perhaps matching TRBD1 (6 bases). The CDR3 is 13 residues long. Germline CDR1 is SNHLY and CDR2 is FYNNEI. V lost 1 base, J lost 10 bases, and 13 bases lay in between. The CDR3 sequence: CASSEEVGGVAFF. CDR3 nucleotides: TGTGCCAGCAGTGAAGAGGTAGGGGGTGTAGCTTTCTTT. The full variable domain, in which reference TRBV2 and TRBJ1-1 provide the parts outside the CDR3, is EPEVTQTPSHQVTQMGQEVILRCVPISNHLYFYWYRQILGQKVEFLVSFYNNEISEKSEIFDDQFSVERPDGSNFTLKIRSTKLEDSAMYFCASSEEVGGVAFFGQGTRLTVV.

V and J are TRBV7-9 and TRBJ2-7; weak D call: TRBD1 (6 bases). The length of the CDR3 is 15 residues. Per the germline V gene, CDR1 is SEHNR and CDR2 is FQNEAQ (reference sequence). The V end was cut by 4 bases, the J end by 0 bases, with 13 bases between. This CDR3 is CASSSITGSSYEQYF. CDR3 in DNA: TGTGCCAGCAGCTCGATCACAGGGAGCTCCTACGAGCAGTACTTC.

In DNA form, the CDR3 reads TGTGCCAGCGGAGGGACAGGCTTTAACTATGGCTACACCTTC. It codes for CASGGTGFNYGYTF. The gene calls are TRBV27 and TRBJ1-2, with 8 bases identical to TRBD1. This CDR3 is 14 amino acids long. Per germline, CDR1 MNHEY and CDR2 SMNVEV (reference sequence). Germline trimming cut 8 bases from V and 1 base from J; bases unmatched to any gene: 6.

The chain uses TRBV14 and TRBJ1-3, with D hard to call. The length of the CDR3 is 14 residues. V lost 1 base, J lost 4 bases, and 8 bases lay in between. In germline, CDR1 is SGHDN, CDR2 FVKESK. CDR3 sequence: CASSQVTGGNTIYF. The CDR3 DNA follows: TGTGCCAGCAGCCAAGTGACCGGGGGAAACACCATATATTTT.

The genes are TRBV18 and TRBJ1-1, with a possible D match to TRBD1 (6 bases). CDR3 length equals 14 residues. Trimming took 6 bases from V and 6 from J, leaving 17 bases between them. CDR1 and CDR2 (germline): KGHSH, LQKENI. CDR3 residues: CASSRPDSWAEAFF. In nucleotides, the CDR3 is TGTGCCAGCTCCCGCCCGGACAGCTGGGCTGAAGCTTTCTTT.

A remark on this clone: At the DNA level, this CDR3 is encoded by other sequences in the same sample as well. The chain recombines TRBV5-1 with TRBJ2-3, with TRBD1 as a possible D gene (5 bases). This CDR3 spans 15 amino acids. The germline CDR1 and CDR2 sequences are SGHRS and YFSETQ. V lost 0 bases and J 2 bases, leaving 10 bases between the germline ends. The DNA for the CDR3 is TGCGCCAGCAGCTTGGTAGGGGCGTCCACAGATACGCAGTATTTT. It yields the protein CASSLVGASTDTQYF.

The rearrangement joins TRBV5-1 to TRBJ2-5; tentatively, D is TRBD1 or TRBD2 (5 bases each). The V gene's germline CDR1 is SGHRS and CDR2 YFSETQ. The germline V and J ends were trimmed by 1 base and 1 base, with 17 bases remaining between them. The CDR3 extends over 17 amino acids. The DNA of the CDR3 is TGCGCCAGCAGCTTGCCAGGGACGGGACCCACCCAAGAGACCCAGTACTTC. Protein product: CASSLPGTGPTQETQYF.

The chain employs TRBV5-1 and TRBJ2-1, with 8 bases matching TRBD2. The CDR3 has 16 amino acids. In germline, CDR1 is SGHRS, CDR2 YFSETQ. V lost 3 bases to trimming and J lost 0 bases; unmatched junction nucleotides: 5. CDR3: CASSSTGTSSYNEQFF. The CDR3 DNA sequence: TGCGCCAGCAGCTCCACCGGGACTAGCTCCTACAATGAGCAGTTCTTC.

V and J are TRBV7-6 and TRBJ1-3; no clear D. CDR1 and CDR2 (germline): SGHVS, FNYEAQ. V dropped 2 bases and J dropped 2 bases, with 13 bases sitting between them. The CDR3 runs 16 residues. The CDR3, as DNA: TGTGCCAGCAGCTTACCCGGGGAAGGAACTGGAAACACCATATATTTT. Its protein is CASSLPGEGTGNTIYF.

This chain links TRBV11-2 with TRBJ2-1, with 8 positions matching TRBD2. J was trimmed by 10 bases and V by 6 bases; bases with no gene match: 8. Germline V CDR1 and CDR2: SGHAT, FQNNGV. The CDR3 runs 13 residues. The CDR3 DNA sequence: TGTGCCAGCAGACTCGGGAGGGCCACGGAGCAGTTCTTC. Translating it yields CASRLGRATEQFF.

The chain is built from TRBV27 and TRBJ1-6, with no clear D. V dropped 5 bases and J dropped 0 bases, with 8 bases sitting between them. Germline-derived CDR1 and CDR2 are MNHEY and SMNVEV (reference sequence). The CDR3 totals 15 residues. The CDR3 coding sequence is TGTGCCAGCAGTGAGAGAAGCTCCTATAATTCACCCCTCCACTTT. It is translated as CASSERSSYNSPLHF.

In the case of this clone: The germline gene is not matched at one end of the junction; a read error may be the cause. J is TRBJ2-7 and V is TRBV2; 9 bases are shared with TRBD1. This CDR3 has 11 amino acids. CDR1 and CDR2 from the germline V gene are SNHLY and FYNNEI. In nucleotides, the CDR3 is TGTGCCAGCAGTGAGGGGGACAGGGTGCACTTC. Protein sequence: CASSEGDRVHF.

This CDR3 reads CASARGTGGNSPLHF. DNA for the CDR3: TGTGCCAGCGCCCGGGGGACAGGGGGTAATTCACCCCTCCACTTT. The chain combines TRBV7-8 with TRBJ1-6, with 11 bases fitting TRBD1. The CDR3 consists of 15 residues. Per germline, CDR1 SGHVS and CDR2 FQNEAQ. V lost 8 bases to trimming and J lost 6 bases; unmatched junction nucleotides: 6.

The J gene is TRBJ2-6, the V gene TRBV7-9; 12 bases line up with TRBD2. Germline CDR1 is SEHNR and CDR2 is FQNEAQ (reference sequence). Trimming at V came to 1 base and at J to 2 bases, leaving 3 bases not matched to a gene. The CDR3 totals 18 residues. The CDR3 sequence: CASSLVLAGGAGANVLTF. The CDR3 DNA reads TGTGCCAGCAGCTTAGTCCTAGCGGGAGGGGCTGGGGCCAACGTCCTGACTTTC.

Note on this clone: The same CDR3 also results from other DNA sequences found in this sample. The chain joins TRBV28 to TRBJ1-1; no definite D call. This CDR3 is built from 14 residues. V dropped 6 bases and J dropped 4 bases, with 15 bases sitting between them. Germline CDR1 is MDHEN and CDR2 is SYDVKM. The CDR3: CASSPSLGSTEAFF. The CDR3 DNA sequence: TGTGCCAGCAGCCCCTCCCTGGGAAGCACTGAAGCTTTCTTT.

The chain has TRBV28 and TRBJ2-1; 9 nucleotides agree with TRBD2. Losses at the gene ends were 7 bases for V and 0 bases for J; bases not matched to a gene: 4. This CDR3 contains 15 residues. Germline V gene sequence: CDR1 MDHEN, CDR2 SYDVKM. CDR3 DNA sequence: TGTGCCAGCACCTTTAGCGGGGGCTCCTACAATGAGCAGTTCTTC. Translating gives CASTFSGGSYNEQFF.

The chain uses TRBV4-3 and TRBJ2-5; D unresolved. CDR3 length equals 16 residues. Germline assignment: CDR1 LGHNA and CDR2 YSLEER. V lost 0 bases to trimming and J lost 4 bases, with 15 bases between them. The CDR3 is CASSQDDFRTPETQYF. For the CDR3, the DNA is TGCGCCAGCAGCCAAGATGATTTCAGGACGCCAGAGACCCAGTACTTC.

The V and J genes are TRBV21-1 and TRBJ2-7; the table's D gene call, TRBD1, was not cross checked with the DNA. TRBV21-1 is designated a pseudogene. The CDR3 totals 13 residues. The CDR3 reads CASSLTPTTEQYF. Here the CDR3 DNA reads TGTGCCAGCAGCTTAACACCGACAACCGAGCAGTACTTC.

V and J are TRBV5-4 and TRBJ2-1; TRBD2 matches 12 bases. This CDR3 has 16 residues. The junction had 7 bases not matched to a gene; V was cut back by 2 bases and J by 7 bases. Germline V gene sequence: CDR1 SGHNT, CDR2 YYREEE (reference sequence). In nucleotides, the CDR3 is TGTGCCAGCAGCTTAAGAACTAGCGGGAGGAGTAATGAGCAGTTCTTC. It encodes CASSLRTSGRSNEQFF.

As for this clone: At the DNA level, this CDR3 is encoded by other sequences in the same sample as well. The chain links TRBV4-3 to TRBJ1-2, with a tentative D call TRBD1 (5 bases). This CDR3 is 14 amino acids long. The V gene lost 0 bases and the J gene lost 4 bases, with 9 bases spanning the gap. The germline CDR1 and CDR2 sequences are LGHNA and YSLEER. The CDR3 region is CASSQDRGPYGYTF. For the CDR3, the DNA is TGCGCCAGCAGCCAAGATCGGGGACCCTATGGCTACACCTTC.

With regard to this clone: In the same sample, other DNA sequences code for this CDR3. The V call is TRBV7-2, the J call TRBJ2-5; possibly TRBD2 for D (6 bases). V lost 1 base to trimming and J lost 4 bases, with 7 bases between them. The length of the CDR3 is 13 residues. Germline lookup yields CDR1 SGHTA and CDR2 FQGNSA. The CDR3 sequence is CASSLVGGETQYF. The CDR3 nucleotides are TGTGCCAGCAGCTTAGTCGGGGGAGAGACCCAGTACTTC.

This chain uses TRBV29-1 with TRBJ2-7, with 10 bases that match TRBD1. CDR1 and CDR2 (germline): SQVTM, ANQGSEA. Trimming took 2 bases from V and 9 from J; bases not matched to a gene: 13. The CDR3 loop spans 15 amino acids. The CDR3 nucleotides are TGCAGCGTTGAACCGGCAGGGACAGGGGTCTTTGGGCAGTACTTC. Encoded protein: CSVEPAGTGVFGQYF.